The 13 T cell receptor beta chains below all came from one sample that was sequenced in a study of vaccination and CD4 T cells after COVID-19. Cultured CD4+ T cell DNA was sequenced using the Oncomine TCR Beta short-read assay. One entry per CDR3 protein, called by TCRdb with MiXCR from the PCR reads. Of about 29,000 distinct CDR3 sequences in the sample, 62% were seen once. Noted treatment: 10-day PBMC culture with coronavirus spike peptide pools or control peptides (ViraFEST assay). These receptors have no identified antigens. This specimen consisted of CD4+ T cells from blood, cultured in vitro, obtained after SARS-CoV-2 vaccination. The receptor set was obtained from a human donor who received a COVID-19 vaccine.

The chain has TRBV6-1 and TRBJ1-1; D may be TRBD1 (5 bases). CDR1 and CDR2 from the germline V gene are MNHNS and SASEGT. Trimming took off 5 bases at V and 2 bases at J, with 9 bases between the two ends. The CDR3 loop spans 13 amino acids. The CDR3 DNA reads as TGTGCCAGCAGTCGACAGCCCAACACTGAAGCTTTCTTT. This codes for CASSRQPNTEAFF.

The chain combines TRBV5-1 with TRBJ2-4, with D tentatively TRBD1 (5 bases). The CDR3 spans 13 residues. The V end was cut by 0 bases, the J end by 9 bases, with 10 bases between. CDR1 and CDR2 (germline): SGHRS, YFSETQ. The chain's CDR3 is CASSLDGGAIQYF. The CDR3, as DNA: TGCGCCAGCAGCTTGGATGGTGGGGCCATTCAGTACTTC.

This clonotype appeared a single time. The rearrangement joins TRBV6-1 to TRBJ2-5; D is perhaps TRBD1 (5 bases). The CDR3 covers 13 residues. V dropped 6 bases and J dropped 2 bases, with 10 bases sitting between them. Germline V CDR1 and CDR2: MNHNS, SASEGT. CDR3 DNA: TGTGCCAGCAGCTATCAGGGACAAGAGACCCAGTACTTC. Protein product: CASSYQGQETQYF.

V is TRBV5-1 and J is TRBJ1-1, with D perhaps TRBD1 (6 bases). Germline V CDR1 and CDR2: SGHRS, YFSETQ. CDR3 size: 18 residues. The V and J ends lost 0 bases and 7 bases respectively, with 25 bases between them. CDR3 coding DNA: TGCGCCAGCAGCTTGGGGGACATCCAGGGAAGTAAACGGGGTGAAGCTTTCTTT. Translated: CASSLGDIQGSKRGEAFF.

This clonotype was picked up a small number of times. V and J are TRBV2 and TRBJ1-1, with D maybe TRBD1 (5 bases). This CDR3 has 13 residues. Germline CDR1 SNHLY, CDR2 FYNNEI. The germline V and J ends were trimmed by 7 bases and 3 bases, with 12 bases remaining between them. CDR3 residues: CASTRRQHTEAFF. Written as DNA, the CDR3 is TGTGCCAGCACTAGGAGACAGCACACTGAAGCTTTCTTT.

The rearrangement uses TRBV19 and TRBJ2-5; 13 bases fit TRBD2. This CDR3 has 15 residues. Trimming took 6 bases from V and 5 from J; bases not matched to a gene: 6. CDR1 and CDR2 from the germline V gene are LNHDA and SQIVND (reference sequence). The CDR3 DNA reads as TGTGCCAGTAGCCGACTAGCGGGGGGCGGGGAGACCCAGTACTTC. Protein sequence: CASSRLAGGGETQYF.

The rearrangement uses TRBV12-5 and TRBJ2-7, with 11 positions matching TRBD1. Trimming at V came to 3 bases and at J to 3 bases, leaving 7 bases not matched to a gene. CDR3 length equals 16 residues. Germline CDR1 is LGHNT and CDR2 is FRNRAP. CDR3 amino acids: CASGFTRTGGFYEQYF. For the CDR3, the DNA is TGTGCTAGTGGTTTTACCCGGACAGGGGGCTTCTACGAGCAGTACTTC.

The genes are TRBV6-1 and TRBJ1-6; a possible D gene is TRBD1 (5 bases). The CDR3 length is 14 residues. V dropped 4 bases and J dropped 7 bases, with 11 bases sitting between them. Germline V gene lookup returns CDR1 MNHNS and CDR2 SASEGT. CDR3 sequence reads: CASSARDENSPLHF. The CDR3 region has the DNA TGTGCCAGCAGTGCCCGGGACGAAAATTCACCCCTCCACTTT.

The CDR3 DNA sequence: TGTGCCAGCAGTGACTTGGAGGCCTATGGCTACACCTTC. Its protein is CASSDLEAYGYTF. The chain links TRBV2 to TRBJ1-2; D is undetermined. The germline CDR1 and CDR2 sequences are SNHLY and FYNNEI. This CDR3 has 13 residues. The germline V and J ends were trimmed by 3 bases and 4 bases, with 9 bases remaining between them.

The J gene is TRBJ1-2, the V gene TRBV11-3; D might be TRBD1 (6 bases). The V end was cut by 1 base, the J end by 7 bases, with 13 bases between. The CDR3 sequence is 14 residues long. Germline V gene sequence: CDR1 SGHNT, CDR2 YENEEA. CDR3 DNA: TGTGCCAGCAGCTTAGCGGGGGCGCAGAGTGGCTACACCTTC. Translating it yields CASSLAGAQSGYTF.

The chain recombines TRBV12-3 or TRBV12-4 with TRBJ1-2; no definite D call. V was shortened by 1 base and J by 8 bases, with 14 bases between the two germline ends. The CDR3 extends over 14 amino acids. The chain's CDR3 is CASSLEESEYGYTF. The DNA for the CDR3 is TGTGCCAGCAGTTTAGAGGAGTCGGAATACGGCTACACCTTC.

By share, this clonotype ranks as large. The chain couples TRBV6-1 to TRBJ1-6; D gene unclear. Trimming left V 2 bases short and J 5 bases short, with 7 bases between. The CDR3 extends over 14 amino acids. CDR1 MNHNS and CDR2 SASEGT come from the germline V gene. In nucleotides, the CDR3 is TGTGCCAGCAGTGAACGGCAGAATAATTCACCCCTCCACTTT. This sequence encodes CASSERQNNSPLHF.

This clonotype was recorded a few times. This rearrangement joins TRBV7-9 to TRBJ1-6; D remains unclear. Trimming left V 5 bases short and J 0 bases short, with 8 bases between. The CDR3 runs 15 residues. The germline V gene has CDR1 SEHNR and CDR2 FQNEAQ (reference sequence). CDR3 loop: CASSRTSSYNSPLHF. CDR3 bases: TGTGCCAGCAGCCGTACAAGCTCCTATAATTCACCCCTCCACTTT.